These T cell receptor beta chains were read from a single sample in a study of CD8+ T cells in alopecia areata. Data came from immunoSEQ multiplex PCR; TCRdb stores just in-frame clones and leaves some out. There are over 100,000 clones in the sample; around 49% occur only once, and over 15% lies in the top ten. The specimen comprised CD8+ T cells sorted from blood, sampled at week 0. These TCRs come from a human donor with alopecia areata. CDR3s include the opening cysteine and the closing phenylalanine or tryptophan.

TRBJ2-1 TRBV25-1 CASSELIRGLVNEQFF
TRBJ1-5 TRBV6-1 CASSEAKGPSNQPQHF
TRBJ2-3 TRBV6-5 CASSGPRDTQYF
TRBJ2-2 TRBV6-5 CASSYRDRVTGELFF
TRBJ2-3 TRBV13 CASSSATDTQYF
TRBJ1-1 TRBV10-1 CASSDTGNTEAFF
TRBJ1-2 TRBV30 CAWSEGQSYGYTF
TRBJ1-2 TRBV13 CASSSSTGSDGYTF
TRBJ1-5 TRBV4-3 CASSQRTSSNQPQHF
TRBJ1-1 TRBV2 CAKAEGGSPEAFF
TRBJ1-5 TRBV27 CGLARQPQHF